This TCR beta chain is from a study of blood T cell repertoires in COVID-19. The wider study: Samples came from the United States, Italy and Spain, spanning acute and convalescent COVID-19.

V lost 7 bases to trimming and J lost 3 bases, with 15 bases between them. The germline gives CDR1 MNHEY, CDR2 SVGAGI. CDR3 size: 14 residues. Methods used by the authors: Nucleated cell number was recorded as an estimate derived from reference gene primer amplification. The repertoire was sequenced with immunoSEQ multiplex PCR; TCRdb's copy has only in-frame clones and lacks some. The V and J calls and clone size were taken over from that table, and D and trimming were inferred from the DNA. The sample shows tens of thousands of clones, about 83% of them seen only once. This clone was picked up one time.

The chain couples TRBV6-5 to TRBJ1-1, with D hard to call. The TCR was taken from a man in his sixties with acute or convalescent COVID-19. Source material: peripheral blood. CDR3 DNA: TGTGCCAGCACCTCCCGACCGAGGGACACTGAAGCTTTCTTT. It yields the protein CASTSRPRDTEAFF.